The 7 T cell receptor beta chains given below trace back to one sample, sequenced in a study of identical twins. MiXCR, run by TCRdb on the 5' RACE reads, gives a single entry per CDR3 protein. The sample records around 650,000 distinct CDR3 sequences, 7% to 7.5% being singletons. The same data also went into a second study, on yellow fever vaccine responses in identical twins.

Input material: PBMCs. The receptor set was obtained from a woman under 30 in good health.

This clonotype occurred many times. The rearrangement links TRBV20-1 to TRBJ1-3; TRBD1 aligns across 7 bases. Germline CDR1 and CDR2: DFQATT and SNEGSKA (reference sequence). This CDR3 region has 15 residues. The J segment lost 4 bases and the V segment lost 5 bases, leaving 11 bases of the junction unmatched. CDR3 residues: CSARQGGFSGNTIYF. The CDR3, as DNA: TGCAGTGCTCGACAGGGTGGGTTCTCAGGAAACACCATATATTTT.

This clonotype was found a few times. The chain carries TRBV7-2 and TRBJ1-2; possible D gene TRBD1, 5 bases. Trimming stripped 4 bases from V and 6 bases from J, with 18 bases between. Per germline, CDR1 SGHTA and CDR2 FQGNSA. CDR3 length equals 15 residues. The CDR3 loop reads CASSYTGTQPNGYTF. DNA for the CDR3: TGTGCCAGCAGCTACACCGGGACTCAGCCAAATGGCTACACCTTC.

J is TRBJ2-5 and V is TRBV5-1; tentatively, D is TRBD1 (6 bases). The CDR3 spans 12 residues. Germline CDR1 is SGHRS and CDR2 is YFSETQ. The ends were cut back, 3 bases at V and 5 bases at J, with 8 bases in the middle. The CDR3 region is CASSYTGETQYF. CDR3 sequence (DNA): TGCGCCAGCAGCTATACAGGGGAGACCCAGTACTTC.

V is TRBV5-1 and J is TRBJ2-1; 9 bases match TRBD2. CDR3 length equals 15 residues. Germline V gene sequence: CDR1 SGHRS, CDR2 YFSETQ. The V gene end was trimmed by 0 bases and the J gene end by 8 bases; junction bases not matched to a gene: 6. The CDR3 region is CASSLVSGGSDEQFF. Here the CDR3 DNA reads TGCGCCAGCAGCTTGGTTAGCGGGGGTTCCGATGAGCAGTTCTTC. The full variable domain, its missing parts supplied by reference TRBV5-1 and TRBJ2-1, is KAGVTQTPRYLIKTRGQQVTLSCSPISGHRSVSWYQQTPGQGLQFLFEYFSETQRNKGNFPGRFSGRQFSNSRSEMNVSTLELGDSALYLCASSLVSGGSDEQFFGPGTRLTVL.

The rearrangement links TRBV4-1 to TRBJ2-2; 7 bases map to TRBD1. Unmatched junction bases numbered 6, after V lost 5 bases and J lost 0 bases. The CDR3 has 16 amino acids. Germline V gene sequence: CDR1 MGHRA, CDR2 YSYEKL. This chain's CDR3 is CASSDRTGPNTGELFF. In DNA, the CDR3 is TGCGCCAGCAGCGATCGGACAGGCCCGAACACCGGGGAGCTGTTTTTT.

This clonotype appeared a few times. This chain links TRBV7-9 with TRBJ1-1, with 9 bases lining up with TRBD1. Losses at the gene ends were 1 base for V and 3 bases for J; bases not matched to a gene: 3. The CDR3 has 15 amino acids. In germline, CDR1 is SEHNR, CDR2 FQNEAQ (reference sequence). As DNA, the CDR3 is TGTGCCAGCAGCTTAGGGACAGGGGCGTACACTGAAGCTTTCTTT. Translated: CASSLGTGAYTEAFF.

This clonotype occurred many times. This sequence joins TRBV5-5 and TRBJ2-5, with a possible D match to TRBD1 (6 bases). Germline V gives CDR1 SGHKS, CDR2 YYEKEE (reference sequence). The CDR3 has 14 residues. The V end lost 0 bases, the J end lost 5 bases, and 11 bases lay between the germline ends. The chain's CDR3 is CASSLGQGIETQYF. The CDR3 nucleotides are TGTGCCAGCAGCTTGGGTCAGGGGATCGAGACCCAGTACTTC.